This T cell receptor (beta chain) stems from a study of patients and donors after allogeneic stem cell transplantation. V lost 1 base and J lost 6, with 4 bases in between. In germline, CDR1 is SGHDT, CDR2 YYEEEE. This CDR3 has 11 residues. This clonotype was detected only a few times. TCRdb called the RT-PCR reads again in MiXCR, with one record for every CDR3 protein. The sample consists of about 200,000 distinct CDR3 sequences, 35% to 50% of them appearing once. The clonotype was recovered from a human donor who was either an allogeneic HSCT recipient or a stem cell or donor lymphocyte infusion donor (not recorded which). It is not recorded whose cells these are; they may come from a transplant donor. The chain links TRBV5-6 to TRBJ1-1; D ambiguous. The sequenced material came from blood, either unsorted or a sorted T cell fraction (not recorded which). CDR3 amino acids: CASSLYAEAFF. CDR3 nucleotide sequence: TGTGCCAGCAGCTTGTATGCTGAAGCTTTCTTT.